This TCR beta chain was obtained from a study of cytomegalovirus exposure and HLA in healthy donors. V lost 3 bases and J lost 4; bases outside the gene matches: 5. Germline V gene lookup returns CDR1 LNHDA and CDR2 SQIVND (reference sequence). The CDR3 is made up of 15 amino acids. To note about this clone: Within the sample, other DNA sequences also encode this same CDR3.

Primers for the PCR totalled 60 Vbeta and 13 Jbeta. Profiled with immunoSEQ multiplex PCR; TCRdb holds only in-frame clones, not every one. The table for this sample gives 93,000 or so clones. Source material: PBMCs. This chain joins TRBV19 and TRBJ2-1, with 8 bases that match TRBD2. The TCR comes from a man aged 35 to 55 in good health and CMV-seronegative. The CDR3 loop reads CASSIGGGGYNEQFF. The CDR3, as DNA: TGTGCCAGTAGTATTGGTGGCGGGGGGTACAATGAGCAGTTCTTC.